The 21 T cell receptor beta chains listed next were all sequenced from one sample in a study of monozygotic twins with inflammatory bowel disease. Using the 5' RACE reads, TCRdb records one entry per CDR3 protein without DNA. The table lists about 330,000 distinct CDR3 sequences. Sequencing was carried out using blood. The receptors shown here come from a human donor with ulcerative colitis or Crohn's disease, or a healthy co-twin of an affected twin (not recorded which).

The rearrangement uses TRBV5-5 and TRBJ2-1. CDR3 length: 15 residues. Germline V gene lookup returns CDR1 SGHKS and CDR2 YYEKEE (reference sequence). The CDR3: CASSFTVRSYNEQFF.

The chain carries TRBV20-1 and TRBJ1-6; TCRdb designates TRBD1, a call that cannot be tested without DNA. CDR1 DFQATT and CDR2 SNEGSKA come from the germline V gene (reference sequence). CDR3 length: 15 residues. The CDR3 protein is CSARAGRGYNSPLHF.

The V and J genes are TRBV18 and TRBJ2-5; TCRdb gives TRBD1 as the D gene, but with no DNA this cannot be confirmed. The CDR3 covers 14 residues. CDR1 is KGHSH and CDR2 is LQKENI in the germline V gene. The CDR3: CASSRGQGGETQYF. Supplemented by reference TRBV18 and TRBJ2-5, the full variable domain reads NAGVMQNPRHLVRRRGQEARLRCSPMKGHSHVYWYRQLPEEGLKFMVYLQKENIIDESGMPKERFSAEFPKEGPSILRIQQVVRGDSAAYFCASSRGQGGETQYFGPGTRLLVL.

This chain links TRBV12-3 or TRBV12-4 with TRBJ1-6; as DNA is missing, the TRBD1 call by TCRdb cannot be tested. This CDR3 comprises 14 residues. CDR3: CASSRQGDNSPLHF.

The chain combines TRBV23-1 with TRBJ2-2; TCRdb gives TRBD2 as the D gene, but with no DNA this cannot be confirmed. TRBV23-1 is an ORF for which the function is uncertain. The CDR3 totals 15 residues. The CDR3 reads CASSWGPSGSGELFF.

This chain links TRBV30 with TRBJ2-1; TCRdb indicates TRBD2, and absent DNA this call remains unverified. The CDR3 extends over 15 amino acids. Germline V gene sequence: CDR1 GTSNPN, CDR2 SVGIG (reference sequence). CDR3 amino acids: CASRGPGLAVGEQFF.

V is TRBV12-3 or TRBV12-4 and J is TRBJ2-5. The CDR3 length is 13 residues. CDR3 region: CASRPGYQETQYF.

This chain connects TRBV12-3 or TRBV12-4 to TRBJ1-4; no DNA is available, so the TRBD1 call from TCRdb remains unchecked. This CDR3 has 14 amino acids. CDR3 loop: CASSRGEIGEKLFF.

The CDR3 protein is CSARHSDQPQHF. The chain recombines TRBV20-1 with TRBJ1-5. The CDR3 runs 12 residues. CDR1 and CDR2 from the germline V gene are DFQATT and SNEGSKA (reference sequence).

V usage is TRBV25-1 and J usage is TRBJ2-1; with no DNA, the TCRdb D assignment of TRBD1 cannot be verified. From germline, CDR1 is MGHDK and CDR2 SYGVNS. The CDR3 contains 14 residues. This CDR3 is CASSALYRADEQFF.

The chain joins TRBV29-1 to TRBJ1-2; TCRdb names TRBD1, which stays unverified in the absence of DNA. Germline values: CDR1 SQVTM, CDR2 ANQGSEA. This CDR3 is built from 13 residues. CDR3 in amino acids: CSVGGYRGNGYTF.

The rearrangement links TRBV20-1 to TRBJ2-3; the D gene TCRdb calls, TRBD2, cannot be checked with no DNA. CDR1 DFQATT and CDR2 SNEGSKA come from the germline V gene (reference sequence). This CDR3 contains 16 residues. CDR3 amino acids: CSATGPGLAGSDTQYF.

The chain couples TRBV2 to TRBJ2-1. There are 16 residues in the CDR3. The V gene's germline CDR1 is SNHLY and CDR2 FYNNEI. CDR3 amino acids: CASSEGGTGGIDEQFF.

The chain employs TRBV12-3 or TRBV12-4 and TRBJ1-2. The CDR3 extends over 15 amino acids. CDR3 in amino acids: CASSPILQGSWGYTF.

The chain carries TRBV5-1 and TRBJ1-2. In germline, CDR1 is SGHRS, CDR2 YFSETQ. There are 15 residues in the CDR3. The CDR3 sequence: CASRKRVNGAYGYTF.

V usage is TRBV5-5 and J usage is TRBJ1-2; TCRdb selects TRBD1, and the lack of DNA leaves this call unchecked. The CDR3 is 13 residues long. CDR1 and CDR2 (germline): SGHKS, YYEKEE (reference sequence). CDR3 sequence reads: CASSLGNNYGYTF.

V is TRBV6-5 and J is TRBJ2-3; the D gene TCRdb calls, TRBD1, cannot be checked with no DNA. In germline, CDR1 is MNHEY, CDR2 SVGAGI. The CDR3 loop spans 15 amino acids. The CDR3: CASSYGDTLTDTQYF.

The chain uses TRBV4-3 and TRBJ1-1. This CDR3 is 16 amino acids long. Germline-derived CDR1 and CDR2 are LGHNA and YSLEER. CDR3 loop: CASSQRAGNMNTEAFF.

The chain is built from TRBV7-6 and TRBJ2-5; the D call of TRBD1 rests on TCRdb alone, since no DNA is present to check it. This CDR3 contains 15 residues. CDR1 and CDR2 from the germline V gene are SGHVS and FNYEAQ. CDR3 protein: CASSYDNGRGETQYF.

The rearrangement uses TRBV18 and TRBJ2-1; TCRdb gives TRBD1 as the D gene, but with no DNA this cannot be confirmed. The CDR3 has 18 amino acids. CDR1 and CDR2 from the germline V gene are KGHSH and LQKENI. The CDR3 is CASSPRLGTQSSYNEQFF.

CDR3 region: CASSLRSRTDTQYF. The chain uses TRBV7-2 and TRBJ2-3. Germline CDR1 and CDR2: SGHTA and FQGNSA. CDR3 length: 14 amino acids.